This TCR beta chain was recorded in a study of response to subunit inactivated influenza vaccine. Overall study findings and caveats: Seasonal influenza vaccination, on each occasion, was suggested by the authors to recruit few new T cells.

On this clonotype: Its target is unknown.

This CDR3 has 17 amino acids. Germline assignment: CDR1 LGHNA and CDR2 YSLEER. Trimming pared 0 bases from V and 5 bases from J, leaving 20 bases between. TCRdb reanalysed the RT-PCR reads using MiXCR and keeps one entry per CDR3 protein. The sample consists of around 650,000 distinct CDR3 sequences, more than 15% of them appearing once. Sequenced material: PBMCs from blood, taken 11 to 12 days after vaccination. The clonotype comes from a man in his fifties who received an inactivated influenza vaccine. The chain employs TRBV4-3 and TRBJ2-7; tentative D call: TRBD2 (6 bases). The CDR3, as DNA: TGCGCCAGCAGCCAAGAAGCGCTAAAGGCGGGACCCCACGAGCAGTACTTC. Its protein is CASSQEALKAGPHEQYF.